This T cell receptor (beta chain) came from a study of neurological immune-mediated disorders (dated by TCRdb to 2018 to 2020). With regard to the full study: Among the roughly 35 multiple sclerosis patients, relapsing-remitting MS accounted for approximately 30 and secondary progressive MS accounted for 3. Using UMI-based sequencing, the study compared peripheral blood TCR-beta repertoires from patients with HTLV-I-associated myelopathy (HAM/TSP), patients with multiple sclerosis, and healthy controls. The roughly 99 TCR-beta libraries covered PBMC samples along with longitudinal samples, technical triplicates, and paired sorted CD4+ and CD8+ T-cell subsets. Of the approximately 68 subjects in the cohort, some 15 were HAM/TSP patients, roughly 34 were multiple sclerosis patients, and 20 were healthy controls. Overall results and qualifications from the work: The highest TCR clonal expansion was observed in HAM/TSP patients, whereas the lowest was observed in MS patients, even when compared with healthy controls. The MS cluster showed no association with clinical or MRI features, and the authors stated that larger cohorts are needed. In phylogenetic analysis, the repertoires of 18 of 34 MS patients grouped into a cluster of related CDR3 sequences, which suggests a possible signature at the repertoire level. Expanded clones from different subjects shared no identical CDR3 amino acid sequences, which suggests that TCR-beta repertoires were private in all groups.

cDNA was synthesized by template-switch 5'RACE using a primer carrying a 10-nucleotide random unique molecular identifier by which each TCR transcript was tagged. Every sequencing run covered 15-18 subjects and yielded more than 170 million TCR-beta sequences. The RNeasy kit was used for extraction of total RNA. Using the KAPA Real-time Library Amplification kit, TCR-beta VDJ regions were amplified with primers for the TCR constant region and the 5'RACE anchor. A first PCR added sample indexes and Illumina adaptors, and a second PCR then raised library yield. After Ampure bead purification, the roughly 650 bp TCR product was size-selected on a 2% E-gel SizeSelection system. Before pooling, libraries had their quality checked on a Bioanalyzer, their concentration measured with Qubit, and their quantity determined with the Kapa Library Quantification kit. An Illumina HiSeq 2500 was used to sequence the libraries paired-end at 2 x 150 bp. To increase sequence diversity, about 24-32% phiX was spiked into each library pool. Per the source publication's procedure: The UMI-based MiGEC pipeline processed quality-filtered reads and removed over 80% of raw TCR sequences during error correction. IMGT germline references were used for alignment of VDJ genes, and clonotypes were defined by a unique CDR3 amino acid sequence together with V-J genes. Clonal expansion, Shannon diversity and CDR3 relatedness (CalcPairwiseDistances, ClusterSamples) were evaluated with VDJtools, and phylogenetic trees were built with CLCbio workbench. A clone was classed as expanded if it had 8 or more unique UMIs, a cutoff based on coefficient-of-variation modelling across technical triplicates. TCRdb reprocessing: public reads trimmed at Q25 with fastp, clones called with MiXCR, in-frame beta chains kept. Records with the same CDR3 protein are collapsed into one entry carrying the most frequent genes and DNA. The V and J calls were determined by TCRdb, not by the authors. The sample data list 45,000 to 55,000 distinct CDR3 sequences, and roughly 3.8% of these were observed just once. The ten top clones hold 6.5% to 8% of the sample.

CDR1 and CDR2, per the germline V gene (reference sequence), are SEHNR and FQNEAQ. V is reduced by 6 bases and J by 3 bases, leaving a spacing of 16 bases between them. From the cysteine up to the phenylalanine, the CDR3 has a length of 15 residues. The read is trimmed to its CDR3 DNA, 45 bases read in frame from base 1. This clonotype has at least ten counts. The clone's antigen remains unknown. No base quality information exists; no much larger clone differs at one position. For unsorted PBMC libraries, 2 million PBMCs were used after storage in RNAlater at -80 degrees C until RNA extraction. The multiple sclerosis patients were enrolled in a US clinical protocol that evaluated disease progression with magnetic resonance imaging. Peripheral blood underwent Ficoll-Hypaque density gradient centrifugation to isolate PBMCs, which were then cryopreserved in liquid nitrogen.

The V and J segments used are TRBV7-9 and TRBJ2-3, with TRBD2 perhaps the D gene, on 6 matching bases. The clonotype comes from a man in his fifties or sixties with multiple sclerosis. Sequencing input: PBMCs. This receptor carries the CDR3 CASSSAKGGTDTQYF. The DNA sequence follows: TGTGCCAGCAGTTCGGCCAAGGGAGGAACAGATACGCAGTATTTT.